These 14 T cell receptor beta chains were all obtained from the same sample, sequenced in a study of blood T cell repertoires in COVID-19. Only in-frame clones appear in the TCRdb table, and some are missing; sequencing was by immunoSEQ multiplex PCR. Of approximately 360,000 clones listed, roughly 90% are singletons. The sequencing input was PBMCs or T cells enriched from blood (not recorded which). The receptors come from a woman between 25 and 40 years old with acute COVID-19.

The CDR3 loop is CATSDLGARVDEQYF. The CDR3 DNA reads TGTGCCACCAGTGATTTGGGGGCCCGGGTAGACGAGCAGTACTTC. The genes are TRBV24-1 and TRBJ2-7, with D maybe TRBD1 (5 bases). Trimming cost V 0 bases and J 5 bases, with 13 bases left between them. Germline-derived CDR1 and CDR2 are KGHDR and SFDVKD. This CDR3 contains 15 residues.

This rearrangement joins TRBV11-2 to TRBJ2-3, with a tentative D call TRBD1 (5 bases). The CDR3 contains 17 residues. V was pared by 4 bases and J by 0 bases, with 17 bases between. Germline-derived CDR1 and CDR2 are SGHAT and FQNNGV. This CDR3 reads CASSSRAKALSTDTQYF. DNA for the CDR3: TGTGCCAGCAGCTCCAGGGCCAAGGCCCTAAGCACAGATACGCAGTATTTT.

This clone was found once. The CDR3 here is CAWSGQGVSNEQYF. CDR3 in DNA: TGTGCCTGGAGTGGACAGGGGGTTTCCAACGAGCAGTACTTC. This chain connects TRBV30 to TRBJ2-7; 9 nucleotides agree with TRBD1. Per germline, CDR1 GTSNPN and CDR2 SVGIG (reference sequence). The CDR3 loop spans 14 amino acids. With V trimmed by 1 base and J by 5 bases, 6 bases remained unmatched. Full variable domain (rest looked up from reference TRBV30 and TRBJ2-7): SQTIHQWPATLVQPVGSPLSLECTVEGTSNPNLYWYRQAAGRGLQLLFYSVGIGQISSEVPQNLSASRPQDRQFILSSKKLLLSDSGFYLCAWSGQGVSNEQYFGPGTRLTVT.

V gene TRBV2 combines with J gene TRBJ2-5; D might be TRBD2 (6 bases). This CDR3 region has 14 residues. In germline, CDR1 is SNHLY, CDR2 FYNNEI. V shed 5 bases and J shed 1 base, with 11 bases lying between them. CDR3 coding DNA: TGTGCCAGCAGTCGGGACTTTCTCCAAGAGACCCAGTACTTC. Translated: CASSRDFLQETQYF.

This clone has just one count. At one boundary the junction diverges from the germline segment, which might be a read error. The chain has TRBV7-9 and TRBJ2-1, with TRBD2 matching 9 bases. Germline V CDR1 and CDR2: SEHNR, FQNEAQ (reference sequence). This CDR3 is 19 amino acids long. The DNA of the CDR3 is TGTGCCAGCAGCGTAGCGGCTAGCGGGGCCATCATCTCCTACAATGAGCAGTTCTTC. Translating gives CASSVAASGAIISYNEQFF.

This clone has a single count. The chain is built from TRBV28 and TRBJ2-1; 8 nucleotides line up with TRBD1. The CDR3 sequence is 15 residues long. CDR1 and CDR2 (germline): MDHEN, SYDVKM. V shed 2 bases, J shed 4 bases, and the junction held 4 bases outside the gene matches. In nucleotides, the CDR3 is TGTGCCAGCAGTTTAGGCAGGGGGCGGTACAATGAGCAGTTCTTC. Its translation is CASSLGRGRYNEQFF.

This clone was counted a single time. The J gene is TRBJ2-2, the V gene TRBV19; the match to TRBD1 covers 8 bases. The CDR3 is 15 residues long. Looked up from germline, CDR1 is LNHDA and CDR2 is SQIVND (reference sequence). With V trimmed by 6 bases and J by 4 bases, 7 bases remained unmatched. The CDR3, as DNA: TGTGCCAGTAGCATCCATACAGGGGGCACCGGGGAGCTGTTTTTT. This encodes CASSIHTGGTGELFF.

The rearrangement joins TRBV19 to TRBJ2-1; tentative D call: TRBD2 (5 bases). V was shortened by 4 bases and J by 5 bases, with 21 bases between the two germline ends. The length of the CDR3 is 17 residues. Germline V gives CDR1 LNHDA, CDR2 SQIVND (reference sequence). In DNA, the CDR3 is TGTGCCAGTAGTACCATTCCTACCGGGGAAGTCAACAATGAGCAGTTCTTC. Translating gives CASSTIPTGEVNNEQFF.

The CDR3: CASRASGGTYNEQFF. CDR3 in DNA: TGTGCCAGCAGGGCTAGCGGGGGAACCTACAATGAGCAGTTCTTC. This chain links TRBV2 with TRBJ2-1; 10 bases line up with TRBD2. Trimming cost V 6 bases and J 2 bases; bases outside gene matches: 4. The CDR3 consists of 15 residues. Looked up from germline, CDR1 is SNHLY and CDR2 is FYNNEI.

The chain combines TRBV10-1 with TRBJ2-3; possible D gene TRBD2, 6 bases. The CDR3 consists of 14 residues. Germline CDR1 reads WNHNN; CDR2 reads SYGVQD (reference sequence). Deletions cut 1 base from V and 2 bases from J, with 7 bases between. The CDR3 spells CASSEWRDTDTQYF. The CDR3 DNA sequence: TGCGCCAGCAGTGAGTGGCGGGACACAGATACGCAGTATTTT.

The rearrangement links TRBV18 to TRBJ1-2, with 12 positions matching TRBD1. CDR3 length equals 14 residues. The germline CDR1 and CDR2 sequences are KGHSH and LQKENI. After removal of 4 bases from V and 8 bases from J, the junction contained 5 bases not matched to a gene. CDR3 nucleotide sequence: TGTGCCAGCTCACAGGGACAGGGGGCGCGCGGCTACACCTTC. Its protein product is CASSQGQGARGYTF. Drawing the rest from reference TRBV18 and TRBJ1-2, the complete variable domain is NAGVMQNPRHLVRRRGQEARLRCSPMKGHSHVYWYRQLPEEGLKFMVYLQKENIIDESGMPKERFSAEFPKEGPSILRIQQVVRGDSAAYFCASSQGQGARGYTFGSGTRLTVV.

The chain uses TRBV3-1 (or the pseudogene TRBV3-2) and TRBJ2-1; 8 bases map to TRBD1. The CDR3 length is 15 residues. CDR1 is LGHDT and CDR2 is YNNKEL in the germline V gene (reference sequence). The trim removed 2 bases at V and 8 bases at J, leaving 8 bases unmatched. The CDR3 bases are TGTGCCAGCAGCCAATCAGGGGGCCGCCGCGATGAGCAGTTCTTC. Its translation is CASSQSGGRRDEQFF.

On this clone itself: Other nucleotide sequences in the sample specify the same CDR3. The genes are TRBV5-1 and TRBJ2-7; TRBD1 agrees at 8 bases. V lost 2 bases and J lost 3; bases outside the gene matches: 1. Germline CDR1 SGHRS, CDR2 YFSETQ. The CDR3 length is 13 residues. CDR3 loop: CASSLDRGYEQYF. The CDR3 DNA sequence: TGCGCCAGCAGCTTAGACAGGGGCTACGAGCAGTACTTC.

This chain links TRBV3-1 (or the pseudogene TRBV3-2) with TRBJ2-7, with 7 bases identical to TRBD2. Germline CDR1 reads LGHDT; CDR2 reads YNNKEL (reference sequence). Trimming removed 5 bases from V and 1 base from J; junction bases left unmatched: 11. The CDR3 length is 16 residues. CDR3 DNA sequence: TGTGCCAGCAGCTTGGTAAGCGGGGTTACATCCTACGAGCAGTACTTC. It translates to CASSLVSGVTSYEQYF.